Below, one T cell receptor (beta chain) is given with its context. Antigen specificity is unknown. The data belong to a study of regulatory T cells. Points from the study as a whole: Regulatory T cells showed the strongest V-J pair restriction and V/J gene skewing among patient repertoires. Shannon entropy was nonsignificantly lower in patient CD8+ T cells than control CD8+ cells.

The PCR used 52 TRBV and 13 TRBJ primers. Method: immunoSEQ multiplex PCR; TCRdb's copy keeps in-frame clones and lacks some. In the table there are approximately 20,000 clones, 80% to 95% of which are singletons. Autoimmunity was present in every CD3G-deficient patient, worse in two. Patients, 2 to 39 years old, had expanded memory T-cell proportions. The CDR3 is 16 residues long. V lost 2 bases to trimming and J lost 2 bases, with 15 bases between them. Germline lookup yields CDR1 SEHNR and CDR2 FQNEAQ (reference sequence). The sequenced material came from CD8+ T cells sorted from blood. The gene calls are TRBV7-9 and TRBJ2-5, with D perhaps TRBD1 (5 bases). The TCR comes from a child aged 2-15 years with CD3G deficiency. For the CDR3, the DNA is TGTGCCAGCAGCTTAAGGCTCTCGGACACTCAAGAGACCCAGTACTTC. Translated, it gives CASSLRLSDTQETQYF.